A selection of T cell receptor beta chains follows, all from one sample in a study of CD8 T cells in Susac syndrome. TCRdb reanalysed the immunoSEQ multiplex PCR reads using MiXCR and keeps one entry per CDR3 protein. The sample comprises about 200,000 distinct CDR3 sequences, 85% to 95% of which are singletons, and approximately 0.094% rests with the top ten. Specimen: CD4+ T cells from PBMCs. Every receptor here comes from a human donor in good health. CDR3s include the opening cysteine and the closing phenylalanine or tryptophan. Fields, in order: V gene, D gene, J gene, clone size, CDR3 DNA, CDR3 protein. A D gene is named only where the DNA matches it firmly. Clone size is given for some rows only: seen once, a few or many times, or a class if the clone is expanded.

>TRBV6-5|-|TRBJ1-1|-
TGTGCCAGCAGCTCAGGGAGCCCCTATGAAGCTTTCTTT
CASSSGSPYEAFF
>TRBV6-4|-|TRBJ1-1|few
TGTGCCAGCAGTTCCACAGTGAACACTGAAGCTTTCTTT
CASSSTVNTEAFF
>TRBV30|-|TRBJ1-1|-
TGTGCCTGGGGGGAGAACACTGAAGCTTTCTTT
CAWGENTEAFF
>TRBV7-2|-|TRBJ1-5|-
TGTGCCAGCAGCTTAAACCCTGCCGCCGATCAGCCCCAGCATTTT
CASSLNPAADQPQHF
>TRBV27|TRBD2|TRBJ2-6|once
TGTGCCAGCACCAGACTAGCGAGAGTTATCTCTGGGGCCAACGTCCTGACTTTC
CASTRLARVISGANVLTF
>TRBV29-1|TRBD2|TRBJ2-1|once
TGCAGCGTTGAAGAAGGGCGACTAGCGGGAAGGGTAATGGATGAGCAGTTCTTC
CSVEEGRLAGRVMDEQFF
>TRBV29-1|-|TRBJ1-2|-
TGCAGCGTTTTTTACAGTTCCGGCTACACCTTC
CSVFYSSGYTF
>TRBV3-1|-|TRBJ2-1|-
TGTGCCAGCAGCCAAGCAGCTAGGGCTGAGCAGTTCTTC
CASSQAARAEQFF
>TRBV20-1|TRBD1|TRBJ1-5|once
TGCAGTTGCGGGACAGGGGAGCAAGGGCCCCAGCATTTT
CSCGTGEQGPQHF
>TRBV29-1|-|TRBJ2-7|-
TGCAGCGTCGGGGGAGGGGGGAGCTCCTACGAGCAGTACTTC
CSVGGGGSSYEQYF
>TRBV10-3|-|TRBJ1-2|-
TGTGCCACCAGGACAGCGCCTCAACGGACGCTCTATGGCTACACCTTC
CATRTAPQRTLYGYTF
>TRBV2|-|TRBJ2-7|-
TGTGCCAGCAGCTTAGTCGGACAATCCCTCTACGAGCAGTACTTC
CASSLVGQSLYEQYF
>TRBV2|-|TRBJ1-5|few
TGTGCCAGCAGTGTATCGGGGAATCAGCCCCAGCATTTT
CASSVSGNQPQHF
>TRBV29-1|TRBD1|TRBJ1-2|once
TGCAGCGCGAAGACAGGGGATGGCTACACCTTC
CSAKTGDGYTF
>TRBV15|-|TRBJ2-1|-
TGTGCCACCAGCCCCCGCAGGGCCGGATACAATGAGCAGTTCTTC
CATSPRRAGYNEQFF
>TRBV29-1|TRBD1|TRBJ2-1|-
TGCAGCGTCGAGAGGACAGGGACCTCCTACAATGAGCAGTTCTTC
CSVERTGTSYNEQFF
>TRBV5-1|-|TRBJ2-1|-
TGCGCCAGCTGCTTAGGGAGTTCAGCGAATGAGCAGTTCTTC
CASCLGSSANEQFF
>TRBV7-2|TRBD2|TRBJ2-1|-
TGTGCCAGCAGCATACTAGCGGGTACCTACAATGAGCAGTTCTTC
CASSILAGTYNEQFF